This T cell receptor (beta chain) derives from a study of blood T cell repertoires in COVID-19. In the study overall: From the United States, Italy and Spain came samples of acute and convalescent COVID-19. T cells, B-cell-depleted T cells, or PBMCs supplied cDNA or gDNA.

This CDR3 spans 13 amino acids. Unmatched junction bases numbered 4, after V lost 2 bases and J lost 8 bases. Germline V gene sequence: CDR1 MRHNA, CDR2 SNTAGT. In the source study's methods: Estimated nucleated cell counts came from reference gene primer amplification. The assay was immunoSEQ multiplex PCR, and TCRdb's table has in-frame clones only and misses some. V and J calls and clone size are those listed in that table; D and trimming were worked out from the DNA. The top ten clones hold approximately 4.3% of a sample with around 270,000 clones, 88% of them seen once. V usage is TRBV6-4 and J usage is TRBJ1-2; TRBD1 aligns across 8 bases. The sequence was collected from a man in his sixties who had recovered from COVID-19. The specimen sequenced was peripheral blood. The chain's CDR3 is CASSDDRGIGYTF. DNA of the CDR3: TGTGCCAGCAGTGACGACAGGGGTATCGGCTACACCTTC.